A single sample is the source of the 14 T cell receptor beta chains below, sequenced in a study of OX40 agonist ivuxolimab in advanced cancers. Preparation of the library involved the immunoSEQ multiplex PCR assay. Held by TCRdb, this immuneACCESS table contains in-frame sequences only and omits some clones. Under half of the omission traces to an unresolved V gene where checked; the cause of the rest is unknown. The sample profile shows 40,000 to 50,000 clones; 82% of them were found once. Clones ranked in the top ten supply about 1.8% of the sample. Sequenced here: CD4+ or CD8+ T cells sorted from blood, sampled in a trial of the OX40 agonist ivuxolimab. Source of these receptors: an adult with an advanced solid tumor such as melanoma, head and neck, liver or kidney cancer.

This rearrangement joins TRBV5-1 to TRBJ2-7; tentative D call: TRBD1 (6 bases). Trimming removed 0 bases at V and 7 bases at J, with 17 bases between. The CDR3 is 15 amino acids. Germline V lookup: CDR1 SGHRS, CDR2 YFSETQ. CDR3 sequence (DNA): TGCGCCAGCAGCTTGGAGACAGGACCTGAAGGGGAGCAGTACTTC. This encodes CASSLETGPEGEQYF. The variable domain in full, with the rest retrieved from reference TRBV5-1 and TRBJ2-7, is KAGVTQTPRYLIKTRGQQVTLSCSPISGHRSVSWYQQTPGQGLQFLFEYFSETQRNKGNFPGRFSGRQFSNSRSEMNVSTLELGDSALYLCASSLETGPEGEQYFGPGTRLTVT.

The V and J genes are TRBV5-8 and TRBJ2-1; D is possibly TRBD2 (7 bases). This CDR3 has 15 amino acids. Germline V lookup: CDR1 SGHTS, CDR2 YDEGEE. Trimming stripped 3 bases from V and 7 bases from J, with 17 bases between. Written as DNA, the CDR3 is TGTGCCAGCAGCTACGGACTAGGGGGTTGGAATGAGCAGTTCTTC. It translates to CASSYGLGGWNEQFF.

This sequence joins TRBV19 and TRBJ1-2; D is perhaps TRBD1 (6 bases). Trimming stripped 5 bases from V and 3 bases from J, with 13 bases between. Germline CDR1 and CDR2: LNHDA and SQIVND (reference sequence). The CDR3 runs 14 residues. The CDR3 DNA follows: TGTGCCAGTAGTCTGGACAGTGGCTACTATGGCTACACCTTC. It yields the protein CASSLDSGYYGYTF.

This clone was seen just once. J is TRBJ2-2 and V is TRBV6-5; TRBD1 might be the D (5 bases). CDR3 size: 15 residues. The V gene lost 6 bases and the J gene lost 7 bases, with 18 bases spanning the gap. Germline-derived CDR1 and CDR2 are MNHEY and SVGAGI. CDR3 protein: CASRTPQGTSGELFF. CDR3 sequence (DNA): TGTGCCAGCAGGACCCCCCAGGGTACCAGCGGGGAGCTGTTTTTT.

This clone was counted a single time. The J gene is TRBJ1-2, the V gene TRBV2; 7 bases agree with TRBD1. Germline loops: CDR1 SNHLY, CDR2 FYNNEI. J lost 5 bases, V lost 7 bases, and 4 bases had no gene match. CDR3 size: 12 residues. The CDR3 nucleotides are TGTGCCAGCATTCAGGGGGGGTATGGCTACACCTTC. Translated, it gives CASIQGGYGYTF.

CDR3 nucleotide sequence: TGCGCCAGCAGTAGCGGCGAAGGCGAGCAGTACTTC. Its protein is CASSSGEGEQYF. This rearrangement joins TRBV5-1 to TRBJ2-7; possibly TRBD2 for D (6 bases). Trimming removed 5 bases from V and 6 bases from J, with 12 bases in between. In germline, CDR1 is SGHRS, CDR2 YFSETQ. The CDR3 loop spans 12 amino acids.

The CDR3 DNA follows: TGTGCCAGCAGCAGAAGTTCGGAAAAACTGTTTTTT. It is translated as CASSRSSEKLFF. The chain recombines TRBV7-9 with TRBJ1-4; D call uncertain. Germline CDR1 is SEHNR and CDR2 is FQNEAQ (reference sequence). The CDR3 length is 12 residues. The V end was cut by 5 bases, the J end by 8 bases, with 9 bases between.

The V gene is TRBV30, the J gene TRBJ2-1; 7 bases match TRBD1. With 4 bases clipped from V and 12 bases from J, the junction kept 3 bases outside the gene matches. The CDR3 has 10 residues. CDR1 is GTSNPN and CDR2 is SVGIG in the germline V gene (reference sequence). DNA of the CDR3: TGTGCCTGGATTGACAGGGTGCAGTTCTTC. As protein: CAWIDRVQFF.

The CDR3 bases are TGTGCCGAACGGGAGCAGTGGAGAACAGATACGCAGTATTTT. Protein product: CAEREQWRTDTQYF. The chain links TRBV2 to TRBJ2-3; possible D gene TRBD2, 6 bases. V was clipped by 11 bases and J by 3 bases, with 18 bases between them. Germline-derived CDR1 and CDR2 are SNHLY and FYNNEI. The CDR3 totals 14 residues. Full variable domain (remainder filled in from reference TRBV2 and TRBJ2-3): EPEVTQTPSHQVTQMGQEVILRCVPISNHLYFYWYRQILGQKVEFLVSFYNNEISEKSEIFDDQFSVERPDGSNFTLKIRSTKLEDSAMYFCAEREQWRTDTQYFGPGTRLTVL.

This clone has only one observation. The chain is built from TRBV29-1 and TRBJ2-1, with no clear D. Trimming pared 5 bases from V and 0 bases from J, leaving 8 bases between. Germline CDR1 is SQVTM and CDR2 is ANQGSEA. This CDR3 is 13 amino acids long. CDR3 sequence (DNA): TGCAGCGTTTCGTACTCCTCCTACAATGAGCAGTTCTTC. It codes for CSVSYSSYNEQFF.

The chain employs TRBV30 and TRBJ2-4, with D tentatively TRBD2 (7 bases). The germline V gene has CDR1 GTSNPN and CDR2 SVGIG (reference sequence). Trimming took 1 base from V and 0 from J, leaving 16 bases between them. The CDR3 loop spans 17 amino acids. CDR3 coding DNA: TGTGCCTGGAGTGAGCAGGGAGGGGGTGAAGCCAAAAACATTCAGTACTTC. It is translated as CAWSEQGGGEAKNIQYF.

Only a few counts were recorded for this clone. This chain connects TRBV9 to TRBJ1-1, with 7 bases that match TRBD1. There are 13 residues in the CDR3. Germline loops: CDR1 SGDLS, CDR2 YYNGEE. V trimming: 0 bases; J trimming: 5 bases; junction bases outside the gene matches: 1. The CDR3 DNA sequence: TGTGCCAGCAGCGTAGGCAGGGGGACTGAAGCTTTCTTT. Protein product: CASSVGRGTEAFF. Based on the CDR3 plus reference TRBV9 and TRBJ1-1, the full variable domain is DSGVTQTPKHLITATGQRVTLRCSPRSGDLSVYWYQQSLDQGLQFLIQYYNGEERAKGNILERFSAQQFPDLHSELNLSSLELGDSALYFCASSVGRGTEAFFGQGTRLTVV.

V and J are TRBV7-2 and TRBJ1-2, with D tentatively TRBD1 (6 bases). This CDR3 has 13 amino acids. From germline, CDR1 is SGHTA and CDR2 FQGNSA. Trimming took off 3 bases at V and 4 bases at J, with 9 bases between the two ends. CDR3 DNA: TGTGCCAGCAGCTTCGGACAGTCCTATGGCTACACCTTC. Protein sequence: CASSFGQSYGYTF.

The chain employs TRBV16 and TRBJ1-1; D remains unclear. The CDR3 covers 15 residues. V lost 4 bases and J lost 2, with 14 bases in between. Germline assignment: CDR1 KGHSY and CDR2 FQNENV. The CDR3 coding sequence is TGTGCCAGCAGCCGACCAATTCCGGGAAACACTGAAGCTTTCTTT. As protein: CASSRPIPGNTEAFF.